Listed here are 23 T cell receptor beta chains from one sample, sequenced in a study of blood T cell repertoires in COVID-19. The protocol was immunoSEQ multiplex PCR, while the TCRdb copy is restricted to in-frame clones and leaves out a portion. This sample carries some 400,000 clones, roughly 80% of them seen once, and the ten largest clones take approximately 1%. The source material was peripheral blood. These TCRs come from a human donor with acute or convalescent COVID-19. The donor label of this sample is uncertain.

In its sample, this clone was seen once. V and J are TRBV2 and TRBJ2-3; D might be TRBD1 (5 bases). Deletions cut 7 bases from V and 2 bases from J, with 10 bases between. CDR3 length: 13 residues. From germline, CDR1 is SNHLY and CDR2 FYNNEI. CDR3: CASTDRPTDTQYF. The CDR3 bases are TGTGCCAGCACAGACAGACCCACAGATACGCAGTATTTT.

Details on this clone: Other DNA sequences in the same sample also yield this CDR3. This chain connects TRBV7-2 to TRBJ1-1, with D possibly TRBD1 on 5 matching bases. Per the germline V gene, CDR1 is SGHTA and CDR2 is FQGNSA. The V gene lost 3 bases and the J gene lost 2 bases, with 7 bases spanning the gap. The CDR3 sequence is 13 residues long. CDR3 sequence: CASSLTVNTEAFF. In DNA, the CDR3 is TGTGCCAGCAGCTTGACAGTTAACACTGAAGCTTTCTTT. Complete variable domain (other parts from reference TRBV7-2 and TRBJ1-1): GAGVSQSPSNKVTEKGKDVELRCDPISGHTALYWYRQSLGQGLEFLIYFQGNSAPDKSGLPSDRFSAERTGGSVSTLTIQRTQQEDSAVYLCASSLTVNTEAFFGQGTRLTVV.

The chain recombines TRBV5-1 with TRBJ1-2, with TRBD1 identical over 9 bases. Germline V gene lookup returns CDR1 SGHRS and CDR2 YFSETQ. The CDR3 extends over 14 amino acids. V dropped 2 bases and J dropped 8; count of bases not matched to a gene: 7. CDR3 DNA: TGCGCCAGCAGCTTCCAGGGACAGGGAGACGGCTACACCTTC. Encoded protein: CASSFQGQGDGYTF.

This CDR3 reads CATSRKDRAEAFF. In nucleotides, the CDR3 is TGTGCCACCAGCAGGAAGGACAGGGCCGAAGCTTTCTTT. This chain links TRBV15 with TRBJ1-1; 8 bases agree with TRBD1. The germline gives CDR1 LNHNV, CDR2 YYDKDF (reference sequence). This CDR3 comprises 13 residues. Trimming removed 3 bases from V and 8 bases from J; junction bases left unmatched: 5.

A remark on this clone: The same CDR3 also results from other DNA sequences found in this sample. V is TRBV6-1 and J is TRBJ1-1, with no clear D. Germline CDR1 and CDR2: MNHNS and SASEGT. CDR3 length equals 13 residues. Trimming stripped 2 bases from V and 1 base from J, with 5 bases between. The CDR3: CASSEYRNTEAFF. The CDR3, as DNA: TGTGCCAGCAGTGAATACAGGAACACTGAAGCTTTCTTT.

The CDR3 DNA reads as TGCGCCAGCAGCTGGGGGACAGGGCGCGTTGATCTGGCTTTCTTT. Its translation: CASSWGTGRVDLAFF. The V and J genes are TRBV5-1 and TRBJ1-1; TRBD1 aligns across 9 bases. This CDR3 comprises 15 residues. V lost 3 bases, J lost 11 bases, and 14 bases stayed unmatched. The germline gives CDR1 SGHRS, CDR2 YFSETQ. The full variable domain, completed using reference TRBV5-1 and TRBJ1-1, is KAGVTQTPRYLIKTRGQQVTLSCSPISGHRSVSWYQQTPGQGLQFLFEYFSETQRNKGNFPGRFSGRQFSNSRSEMNVSTLELGDSALYLCASSWGTGRVDLAFFGQGTRLTVV.

The rearrangement uses TRBV7-9 and TRBJ1-2; 7 bases are shared with TRBD1. V gave up 8 bases and J gave up 6 bases; unmatched junction bases: 15. The CDR3 runs to 15 residues. From germline, CDR1 is SEHNR and CDR2 FQNEAQ (reference sequence). The CDR3 sequence is CASVSFPGTENGYTF. CDR3 DNA: TGTGCCAGCGTTTCCTTTCCCGGGACAGAAAATGGCTACACCTTC.

The chain combines TRBV28 with TRBJ1-1; D is unresolved. Trimming stripped 7 bases from V and 2 bases from J, with 11 bases between. The CDR3 is 13 residues long. The V gene's germline CDR1 is MDHEN and CDR2 SYDVKM. CDR3 in DNA: TGTGCCAGCATTACGAACCTAAACACTGAAGCTTTCTTT. This translates into CASITNLNTEAFF.

The chain joins TRBV30 to TRBJ1-5; the D gene is possibly TRBD1 (6 bases). Germline V gives CDR1 GTSNPN, CDR2 SVGIG (reference sequence). The CDR3 extends over 15 amino acids. The V gene lost 5 bases and the J gene lost 2 bases, with 16 bases spanning the gap. Here the CDR3 reads CAWGRGAGGNQPQHF. In DNA, the CDR3 is TGTGCCTGGGGCCGTGGGGCAGGGGGCAATCAGCCCCAGCATTTT.

The CDR3 reads CATSRQPGAGYTF. For the CDR3, the DNA is TGTGCCACCAGCAGGCAGCCAGGGGCCGGCTACACCTTC. The V gene is TRBV15, the J gene TRBJ1-2; D perhaps matches TRBD1 (6 bases). The length of the CDR3 is 13 residues. The V gene lost 3 bases and the J gene lost 8 bases, with 13 bases spanning the gap. CDR1 is LNHNV and CDR2 is YYDKDF in the germline V gene (reference sequence).

This chain links TRBV6-6 with TRBJ2-1; 11 bases line up with TRBD2. Germline V gene data show CDR1 as MNHNY and CDR2 as SVGAGI (reference sequence). The CDR3 has 15 residues. V was clipped by 6 bases and J by 6 bases; unmatched bases: 7. In DNA, the CDR3 is TGTGCCAGCAGGGATAGCGGGGGGGCCCCCAATGAGCAGTTCTTC. The encoded protein is CASRDSGGAPNEQFF.

V and J are TRBV27 and TRBJ1-4, with 7 bases lining up with TRBD1. J lost 6 bases, V lost 9 bases, and 4 bases had no gene match. CDR1 and CDR2 (germline): MNHEY, SMNVEV (reference sequence). The length of the CDR3 is 12 residues. The CDR3 spells CASQGVDEKLFF. The CDR3 nucleotides are TGTGCCAGTCAGGGGGTTGATGAAAAACTGTTTTTT.

This clone was recorded only once. V gene TRBV6-5 combines with J gene TRBJ2-2; 7 nucleotides match TRBD1. V gave up 4 bases and J gave up 6 bases; unmatched junction bases: 11. This CDR3 region has 16 residues. Germline V lookup: CDR1 MNHEY, CDR2 SVGAGI. The CDR3 loop is CASSSTNSGGAGELFF. The CDR3, as DNA: TGTGCCAGCAGTTCCACAAATTCAGGGGGAGCCGGGGAGCTGTTTTTT.

About this clone: The DNA is left out, because the CDR3 cannot be placed on it with certainty; the CDR3 is given as TCRdb lists it. The gene calls are TRBV28 and TRBJ1-3. The CDR3 adds up to 16 amino acids, both ends counted. Looked up from germline, CDR1 is MDHEN and CDR2 is SYDVKM. The CDR3 spells CASSFGAGSSGNTIYF.

The J gene is TRBJ1-2, the V gene TRBV5-1, with a tentative D call TRBD1 (6 bases). This CDR3 is built from 17 residues. V was clipped by 0 bases and J by 4 bases, with 19 bases between them. CDR1 and CDR2 (germline): SGHRS, YFSETQ. The CDR3 sequence is CASSLVGTNPRPYGYTF. The CDR3 coding sequence is TGCGCCAGCAGCTTGGTAGGGACAAATCCCCGGCCCTATGGCTACACCTTC.

The chain has TRBV30 and TRBJ2-3; 7 nucleotides line up with TRBD2. This CDR3 has 12 residues. After removal of 7 bases from V and 10 bases from J, the junction contained 11 bases not matched to a gene. CDR1 and CDR2 (germline): GTSNPN, SVGIG (reference sequence). Here the CDR3 reads CALAPGGRAQYF. CDR3 nucleotides: TGTGCCTTGGCCCCTGGGGGGAGGGCGCAGTATTTT.

The chain employs TRBV2 and TRBJ1-2; D is possibly TRBD1 (5 bases). From germline, CDR1 is SNHLY and CDR2 FYNNEI. Between the trimmed V and J ends, which lost 4 bases and 7 bases, there was a span of 16 bases. The CDR3 is 14 amino acids. The CDR3 reads CASSGSLTVSGYTF. The CDR3 region has the DNA TGTGCCAGCAGTGGGTCCCTGACAGTCTCTGGCTACACCTTC.

V gene TRBV30 combines with J gene TRBJ2-3, with D unresolved. The CDR3 runs to 13 residues. CDR1 is GTSNPN and CDR2 is SVGIG in the germline V gene (reference sequence). The V gene lost 0 bases and the J gene lost 0 bases, with 4 bases spanning the gap. DNA of the CDR3: TGTGCCTGGAGTGTACGGAGCACAGATACGCAGTATTTT. Encoded protein: CAWSVRSTDTQYF.

The chain uses TRBV7-6 and TRBJ1-2; D is uncertain. Trimming cost V 3 bases and J 8 bases, with 19 bases left between them. The CDR3 has 15 amino acids. In germline, CDR1 is SGHVS, CDR2 FNYEAQ. DNA of the CDR3: TGTGCCAGCAGCTTGGACGTCTTGAGCGGGTCAGGCTACACCTTC. It codes for CASSLDVLSGSGYTF.

The V call is TRBV19, the J call TRBJ2-5; D call uncertain. V was clipped by 1 base and J by 5 bases, with 11 bases between them. The CDR3 length is 14 residues. Germline CDR1 LNHDA, CDR2 SQIVND (reference sequence). CDR3 DNA: TGTGCCAGTAGTATAGCCGGGTTTGGGGAGACCCAGTACTTC. The encoded protein is CASSIAGFGETQYF.

V usage is TRBV5-1 and J usage is TRBJ1-1; 8 bases agree with TRBD1. Germline trimming cut 0 bases from V and 1 base from J; bases unmatched to any gene: 5. CDR3 length: 16 amino acids. The germline V gene has CDR1 SGHRS and CDR2 YFSETQ. The CDR3 spells CASSLDRTGRNTEAFF. CDR3 nucleotide sequence: TGCGCCAGCAGCTTGGATAGGACAGGGCGGAACACTGAAGCTTTCTTT.

The chain joins TRBV11-2 to TRBJ2-6, with unresolved D. The germline V gene has CDR1 SGHAT and CDR2 FQNNGV. This CDR3 contains 15 residues. Trimming removed 5 bases from V and 0 bases from J, with 8 bases in between. The DNA of the CDR3 is TGTGCCAGCAGCAAGACTGACTCTGGGGCCAACGTCCTGACTTTC. Amino acid sequence: CASSKTDSGANVLTF.

The genes are TRBV7-2 and TRBJ1-1; TRBD1 agrees at 8 bases. Per germline, CDR1 SGHTA and CDR2 FQGNSA. With V trimmed by 0 bases and J by 4 bases, 4 bases remained unmatched. The CDR3 is 15 residues long. The CDR3 reads CASSLAAGQGTEAFF. The CDR3 DNA is TGTGCCAGCAGCTTAGCAGCAGGACAGGGCACTGAAGCTTTCTTT.